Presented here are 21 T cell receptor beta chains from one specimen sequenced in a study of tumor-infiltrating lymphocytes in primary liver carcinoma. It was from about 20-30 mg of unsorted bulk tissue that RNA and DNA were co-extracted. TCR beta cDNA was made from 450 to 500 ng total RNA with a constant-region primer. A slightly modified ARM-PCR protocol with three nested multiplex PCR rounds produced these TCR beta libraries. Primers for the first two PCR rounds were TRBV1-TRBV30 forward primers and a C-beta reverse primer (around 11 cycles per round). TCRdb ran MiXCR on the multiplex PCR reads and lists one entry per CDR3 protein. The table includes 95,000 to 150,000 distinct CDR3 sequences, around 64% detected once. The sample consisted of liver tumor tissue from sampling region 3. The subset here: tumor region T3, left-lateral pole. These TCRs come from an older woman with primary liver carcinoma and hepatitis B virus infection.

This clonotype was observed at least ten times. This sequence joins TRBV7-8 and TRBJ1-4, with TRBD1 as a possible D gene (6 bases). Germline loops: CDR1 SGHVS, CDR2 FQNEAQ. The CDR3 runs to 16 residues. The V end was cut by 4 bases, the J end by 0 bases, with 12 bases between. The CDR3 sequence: CASSYRAPATNEKLFF. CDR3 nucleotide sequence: TGTGCCAGCAGCTACAGGGCCCCCGCAACTAATGAAAAACTGTTTTTT.

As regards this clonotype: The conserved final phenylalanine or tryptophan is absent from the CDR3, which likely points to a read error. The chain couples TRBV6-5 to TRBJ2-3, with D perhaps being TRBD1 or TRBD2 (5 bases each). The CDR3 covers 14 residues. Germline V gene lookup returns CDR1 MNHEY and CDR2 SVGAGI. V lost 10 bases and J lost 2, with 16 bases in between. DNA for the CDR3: TGTGCCACTGGAGCTAGAGGGGCCACAGATACGCAGTATATT. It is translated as CATGARGATDTQYI.

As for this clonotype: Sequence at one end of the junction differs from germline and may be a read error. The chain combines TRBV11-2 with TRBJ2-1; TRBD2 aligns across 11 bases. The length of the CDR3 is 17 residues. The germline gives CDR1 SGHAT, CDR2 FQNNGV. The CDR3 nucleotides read TGTGCCAACAGCCTACGAGGGGGACTAGCGGTAGGTTTCGAGCAGTTCTTC. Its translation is CANSLRGGLAVGFEQFF.

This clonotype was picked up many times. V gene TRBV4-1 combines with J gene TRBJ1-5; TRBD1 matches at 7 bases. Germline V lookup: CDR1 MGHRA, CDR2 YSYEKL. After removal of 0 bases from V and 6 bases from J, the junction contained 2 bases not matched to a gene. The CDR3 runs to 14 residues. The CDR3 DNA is TGCGCCAGCAGCCAAGACGGGACAGTTCAGCCCCAGCATTTT. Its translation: CASSQDGTVQPQHF.

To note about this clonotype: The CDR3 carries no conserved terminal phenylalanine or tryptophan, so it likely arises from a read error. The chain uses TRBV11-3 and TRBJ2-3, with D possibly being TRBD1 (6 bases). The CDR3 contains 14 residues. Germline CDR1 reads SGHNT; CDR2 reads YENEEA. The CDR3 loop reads CVSSHRTATDTQYY. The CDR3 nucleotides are TGTGTCAGCAGCCATCGGACAGCCACAGATACGCAGTATTAT.

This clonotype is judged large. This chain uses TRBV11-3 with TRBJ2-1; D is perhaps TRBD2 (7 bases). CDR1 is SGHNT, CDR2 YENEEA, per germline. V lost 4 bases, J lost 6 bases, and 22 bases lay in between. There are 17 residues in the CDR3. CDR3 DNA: TGTGCCAGCAGCTCCCGGGGGGCGCGGACCATGGGCAATGAGCAGTTCTTC. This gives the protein CASSSRGARTMGNEQFF.

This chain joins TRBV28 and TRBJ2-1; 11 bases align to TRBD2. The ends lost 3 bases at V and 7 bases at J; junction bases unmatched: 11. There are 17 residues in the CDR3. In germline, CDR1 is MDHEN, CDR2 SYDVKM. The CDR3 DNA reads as TGTGCCAGCAGTTTGGGTAGCGGGAGGGGTTTTAGGAATGAGCAGTTCTTC. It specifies CASSLGSGRGFRNEQFF.

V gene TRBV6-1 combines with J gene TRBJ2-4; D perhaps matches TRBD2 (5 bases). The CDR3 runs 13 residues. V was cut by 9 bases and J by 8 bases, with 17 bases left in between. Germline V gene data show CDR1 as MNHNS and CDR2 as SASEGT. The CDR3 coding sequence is TGTGCCAGTAGCCTTCGGGGTGCTTACATTCAGTACTTC. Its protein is CASSLRGAYIQYF.

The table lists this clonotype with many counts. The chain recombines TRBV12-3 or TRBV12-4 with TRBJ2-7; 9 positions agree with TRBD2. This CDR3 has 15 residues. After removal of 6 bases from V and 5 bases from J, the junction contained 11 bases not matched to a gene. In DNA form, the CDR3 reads TGTGCCAGCAGCACCTGGCTAGCGGGAATAAACGAGCAGTACTTC. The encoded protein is CASSTWLAGINEQYF.

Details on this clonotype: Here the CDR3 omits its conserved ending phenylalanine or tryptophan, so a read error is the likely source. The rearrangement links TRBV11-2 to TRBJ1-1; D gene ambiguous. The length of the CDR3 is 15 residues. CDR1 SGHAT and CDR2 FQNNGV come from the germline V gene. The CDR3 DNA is TGTGCCGGCAGCTTAGAGCCCGGCCTGAACACTGGAGCTTTCTTA. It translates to CAGSLEPGLNTGAFL.

The CDR3 reads CSARTWAWELFF. CDR3 nucleotide sequence: TGCAGCGCTAGGACATGGGCCTGGGAGCTGTTTTTT. The chain couples TRBV29-1 to TRBJ2-2; the D gene is possibly TRBD1 (5 bases). Germline V gives CDR1 SQVTM, CDR2 ANQGSEA. V gave up 7 bases and J gave up 9 bases, with 15 bases separating them. This CDR3 comprises 12 residues.

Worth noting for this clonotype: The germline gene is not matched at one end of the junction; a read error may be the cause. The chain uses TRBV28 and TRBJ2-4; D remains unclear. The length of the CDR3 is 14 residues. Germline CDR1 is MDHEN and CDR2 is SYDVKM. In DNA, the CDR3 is TGTACCAGCAGTTTAGGTGGGGTCAAAAACATTCAGTACTTC. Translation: CTSSLGGVKNIQYF. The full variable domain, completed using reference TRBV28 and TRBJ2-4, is DVKVTQSSRYLVKRTGEKVFLECVQDMDHENMFWYRQDPGLGLRLIYFSYDVKMKEKGDIPEGYSVSREKKERFSLILESASTNQTSMYLCTSSLGGVKNIQYFGAGTRLSVL.

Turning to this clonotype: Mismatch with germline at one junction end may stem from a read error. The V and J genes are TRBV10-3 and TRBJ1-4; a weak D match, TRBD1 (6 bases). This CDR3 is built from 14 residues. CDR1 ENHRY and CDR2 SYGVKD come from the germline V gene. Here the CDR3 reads CATHQGGDSVKLFF. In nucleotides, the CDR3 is TGTGCCACCCATCAAGGGGGGGACTCTGTAAAACTGTTTTTC.

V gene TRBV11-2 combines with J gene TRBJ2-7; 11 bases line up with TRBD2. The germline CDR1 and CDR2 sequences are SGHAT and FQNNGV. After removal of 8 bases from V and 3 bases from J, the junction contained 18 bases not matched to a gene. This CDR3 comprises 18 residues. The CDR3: CASGLLAGVTQLFYEQYF. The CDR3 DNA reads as TGTGCCAGCGGCCTACTAGCGGGAGTCACTCAACTTTTCTACGAGCAGTACTTC. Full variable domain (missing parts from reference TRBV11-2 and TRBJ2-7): EAGVAQSPRYKIIEKRQSVAFWCNPISGHATLYWYQQILGQGPKLLIQFQNNGVVDDSQLPKDRFSAERLKGVDSTLKIQPAKLEDSAVYLCASGLLAGVTQLFYEQYFGPGTRLTVT.

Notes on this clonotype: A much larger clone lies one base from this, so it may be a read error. The CDR3 coding sequence is TGTGCCAGCAGCTTAGCGGGAATCGTAAATGAGCAGCTCTTC. As protein: CASSLAGIVNEQLF. The V call is TRBV7-9, the J call TRBJ2-1; D remains ambiguous. Per germline, CDR1 SEHNR and CDR2 FQNEAQ (reference sequence). CDR3 size: 14 residues.

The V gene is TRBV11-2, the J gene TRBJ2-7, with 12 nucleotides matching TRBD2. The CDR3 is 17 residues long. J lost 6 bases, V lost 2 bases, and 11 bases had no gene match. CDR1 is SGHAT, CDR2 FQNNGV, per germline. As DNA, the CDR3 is TGTGCCAGCAGCTTAACTAGCGGGAGGACCTCGGGAAGCGAGCAGTACTTC. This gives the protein CASSLTSGRTSGSEQYF.

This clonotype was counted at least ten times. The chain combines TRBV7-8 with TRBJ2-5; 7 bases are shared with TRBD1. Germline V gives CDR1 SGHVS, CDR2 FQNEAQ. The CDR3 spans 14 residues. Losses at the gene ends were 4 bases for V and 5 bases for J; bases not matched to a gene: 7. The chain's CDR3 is CASSYSTGTETQYF. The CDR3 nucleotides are TGTGCCAGCAGCTATTCGACAGGGACGGAGACCCAGTACTTC.

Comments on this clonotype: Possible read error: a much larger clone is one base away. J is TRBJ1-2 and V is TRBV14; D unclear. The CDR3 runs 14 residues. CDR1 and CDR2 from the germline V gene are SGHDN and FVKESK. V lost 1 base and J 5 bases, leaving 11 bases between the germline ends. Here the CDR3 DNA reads TGTGCCAGCAGCCAAGCGCCGACTCAGTATGGCTACACCTTC. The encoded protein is CASSQAPTQYGYTF.

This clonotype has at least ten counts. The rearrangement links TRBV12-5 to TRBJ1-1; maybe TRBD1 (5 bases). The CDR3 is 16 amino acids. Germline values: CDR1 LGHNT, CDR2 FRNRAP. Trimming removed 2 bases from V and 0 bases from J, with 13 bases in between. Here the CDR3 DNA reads TGTGCTAGTGGTTTGCCTCGGGGGGTTTTGAACACTGAAGCTTTCTTT. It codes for CASGLPRGVLNTEAFF. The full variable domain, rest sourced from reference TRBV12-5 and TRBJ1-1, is DARVTQTPRHKVTEMGQEVTMRCQPILGHNTVFWYRQTMMQGLELLAYFRNRAPLDDSGMPKDRFSAEMPDATLATLKIQPSEPRDSAVYFCASGLPRGVLNTEAFFGQGTRLTVV.

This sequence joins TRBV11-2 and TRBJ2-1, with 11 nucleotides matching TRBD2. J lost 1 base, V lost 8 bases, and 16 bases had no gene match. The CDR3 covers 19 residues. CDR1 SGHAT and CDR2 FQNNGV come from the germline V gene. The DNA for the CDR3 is TGTGCCAGCGGCTCCTCCGGGTCTAGCGGGGGGACTTCCTACAATGAGCAGTTCTTC. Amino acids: CASGSSGSSGGTSYNEQFF.

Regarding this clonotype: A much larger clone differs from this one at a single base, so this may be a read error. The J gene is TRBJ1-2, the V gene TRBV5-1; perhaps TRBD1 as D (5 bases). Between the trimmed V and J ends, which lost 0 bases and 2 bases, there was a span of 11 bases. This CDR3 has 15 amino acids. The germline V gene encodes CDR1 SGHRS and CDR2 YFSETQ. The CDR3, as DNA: TGCGCCAGCAGCTTGGAGGGGAACAGCAACTATGGCTACACCTTC. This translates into CASSLEGNSNYGYTF. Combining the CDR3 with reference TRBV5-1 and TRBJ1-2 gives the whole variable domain KAGVTQTPRYLIKTRGQQVTLSCSPISGHRSVSWYQQTPGQGLQFLFEYFSETQRNKGNFPGRFSGRQFSNSRSEMNVSTLELGDSALYLCASSLEGNSNYGYTFGSGTRLTVV.